The next 15 T cell receptor beta chains were all read from a single sample in a study of beta chain features in type 1 diabetes. The entirety of the isolated RNA underwent reverse transcription, so expressed TCRB transcripts were sequenced. The protocol was immunoSEQ multiplex PCR, while the TCRdb copy is restricted to in-frame clones and leaves out a portion. The sample yields hundreds of thousands of clones, roughly 30% seen once. The material sequenced was naive CD4+ T cells from blood. Receptors originate from a man aged 18 to 30 in good health.

This clone was seen more than once but under ten times. The chain links TRBV5-1 to TRBJ2-5; D may be TRBD1 or TRBD2 (5 bases each). The CDR3 extends over 14 amino acids. The germline V and J ends were trimmed by 3 bases and 2 bases, with 11 bases remaining between them. Germline values: CDR1 SGHRS, CDR2 YFSETQ. CDR3 residues: CASSWDGAQETQYF. The CDR3 DNA is TGCGCCAGCAGCTGGGACGGGGCTCAAGAGACCCAGTACTTC.

This rearrangement joins TRBV5-1 to TRBJ2-7, with 7 bases fitting TRBD2. Per the germline V gene, CDR1 is SGHRS and CDR2 is YFSETQ. The CDR3 consists of 15 residues. Trimming cost V 0 bases and J 3 bases; bases outside gene matches: 6. For the CDR3, the DNA is TGCGCCAGCAGCTTGGCTAGCGGATCCTTCTACGAGCAGTACTTC. Its protein is CASSLASGSFYEQYF.

This clone turned up a few times. The same CDR3 is also encoded by other DNA sequences in this sample. The chain has TRBV30 and TRBJ2-7; D is perhaps TRBD2 (6 bases). The ends were cut back, 3 bases at V and 2 bases at J, with 11 bases in the middle. The V gene's germline CDR1 is GTSNPN and CDR2 SVGIG (reference sequence). This CDR3 has 13 amino acids. CDR3 bases: TGTGCCTGGAGCCCAGGGAGGACCTACGAGCAGTACTTC. Protein: CAWSPGRTYEQYF.

The chain uses TRBV4-2 and TRBJ2-1; 10 bases agree with TRBD2. From germline, CDR1 is LGHNA and CDR2 YNFKEQ. V was clipped by 8 bases and J by 4 bases; unmatched bases: 2. The CDR3 length is 13 residues. This CDR3 is CASGLAEYNEQFF. The CDR3 nucleotides read TGTGCCAGCGGACTAGCGGAATACAATGAGCAGTTCTTC.

The chain joins TRBV29-1 to TRBJ2-5, with 13 bases lining up with TRBD2. The J call may be incorrect, as the DNA end agrees better with TRBJ2-7. The germline V gene encodes CDR1 SQVTM and CDR2 ANQGSEA. The CDR3 is made up of 13 amino acids. The CDR3 bases are TGCAGCGTTGCTGGACTAGCGGGAGACGAGCAGTACTTC. This encodes CSVAGLAGDEQYF.

Note on this clone: The same CDR3 can be traced to other DNA sequences in this sample. The genes are TRBV7-2 and TRBJ2-1, with TRBD2 matching over 9 bases. CDR3 length equals 15 residues. The germline CDR1 and CDR2 sequences are SGHTA and FQGNSA. The J segment lost 4 bases and the V segment lost 1 base, leaving 2 bases of the junction unmatched. CDR3 loop: CASSLGLAEYNEQFF. CDR3 bases: TGTGCCAGCAGCTTAGGACTAGCGGAATACAATGAGCAGTTCTTC.

This clone was observed a few times. The chain employs TRBV14 and TRBJ2-1; TRBD2 agrees at 10 bases. Per the germline V gene, CDR1 is SGHDN and CDR2 is FVKESK. Unmatched junction bases numbered 12, after V lost 1 base and J lost 0 bases. The CDR3 sequence is 20 residues long. CDR3: CASSQGLIAGGPSSYNEQFF. The CDR3 coding sequence is TGTGCCAGCAGCCAAGGGTTGATAGCGGGAGGTCCTAGCTCCTACAATGAGCAGTTCTTC.

The chain has TRBV25-1 and TRBJ2-2; D ambiguous. The V end was cut by 2 bases, the J end by 7 bases, with 8 bases between. The CDR3 totals 13 residues. In germline, CDR1 is MGHDK, CDR2 SYGVNS. The CDR3 region has the DNA TGTGCCAGCAGTGAACAAATTATCGGGGAGCTGTTTTTT. It translates to CASSEQIIGELFF.

This clone was observed a few times. The rearrangement uses TRBV2 and TRBJ2-3; D not certain. This CDR3 has 15 amino acids. CDR1 and CDR2 (germline): SNHLY, FYNNEI. Trimming took off 4 bases at V and 1 base at J, with 12 bases between the two ends. The CDR3: CASSVGGSGTDTQYF. The CDR3 DNA reads TGTGCCAGCAGTGTTGGTGGGTCTGGCACAGATACGCAGTATTTT.

This clone was recorded a few times. A junction boundary mismatches the germline segment, possibly from a read error. The chain uses TRBV20-1 and TRBJ2-1; D remains unclear. Germline V gene sequence: CDR1 DFQATT, CDR2 SNEGSKA (reference sequence). The CDR3 consists of 11 residues. The CDR3 DNA reads TGCAGTGCTAGAGATTTCGAGATGTCCCTCTTC. It encodes CSARDFEMSLF.

The V gene is TRBV6-1, the J gene TRBJ2-7; perhaps TRBD2 as D (5 bases). The V and J ends lost 4 bases and 5 bases respectively, with 33 bases between them. The CDR3 runs 20 residues. Germline V lookup: CDR1 MNHNS, CDR2 SASEGT. This CDR3 reads CASSGKRRRRSWGEIDEQYF. The CDR3 DNA follows: TGTGCCAGCAGTGGTAAAAGGAGGAGGAGATCCTGGGGAGAGATCGACGAGCAGTACTTC.

Concerning this clone: Other DNA sequences in the sample encode the same CDR3. The rearrangement joins TRBV7-9 to TRBJ1-2; D remains ambiguous. Germline assignment: CDR1 SEHNR and CDR2 FQNEAQ (reference sequence). The CDR3 is 12 amino acids. V lost 1 base, J lost 2 bases, and 2 bases lay in between. The CDR3 bases are TGTGCCAGCAGCTTAGACAACTATGGCTACACCTTC. The encoded protein is CASSLDNYGYTF.

The chain carries TRBV29-1 and TRBJ1-4; D gene ambiguous. The CDR3 has 14 residues. The V gene's germline CDR1 is SQVTM and CDR2 ANQGSEA. V lost 4 bases and J lost 0, with 9 bases in between. Here the CDR3 reads CSVVLPATNEKLFF. CDR3 coding DNA: TGCAGCGTTGTTCTCCCAGCAACTAATGAAAAACTGTTTTTT.

This clone was detected only a few times. V gene TRBV15 combines with J gene TRBJ2-1, with 8 bases identical to TRBD2. Germline V gene data show CDR1 as LNHNV and CDR2 as YYDKDF (reference sequence). The CDR3 runs 15 residues. V was clipped by 2 bases and J by 4 bases; unmatched bases: 4. The CDR3 nucleotides are TGTGCCACCAGCAGATCAAGCGGGGGTTACAATGAGCAGTTCTTC. Translated, it gives CATSRSSGGYNEQFF.

The rearrangement uses TRBV9 and TRBJ2-2; D is perhaps TRBD2 (6 bases). CDR1 and CDR2 from the germline V gene are SGDLS and YYNGEE. V lost 1 base, J lost 0 bases, and 10 bases lay in between. This CDR3 is built from 16 residues. The CDR3 coding sequence is TGTGCCAGCAGCGTATACGGGAGTGCGAACACCGGGGAGCTGTTTTTT. It encodes CASSVYGSANTGELFF.